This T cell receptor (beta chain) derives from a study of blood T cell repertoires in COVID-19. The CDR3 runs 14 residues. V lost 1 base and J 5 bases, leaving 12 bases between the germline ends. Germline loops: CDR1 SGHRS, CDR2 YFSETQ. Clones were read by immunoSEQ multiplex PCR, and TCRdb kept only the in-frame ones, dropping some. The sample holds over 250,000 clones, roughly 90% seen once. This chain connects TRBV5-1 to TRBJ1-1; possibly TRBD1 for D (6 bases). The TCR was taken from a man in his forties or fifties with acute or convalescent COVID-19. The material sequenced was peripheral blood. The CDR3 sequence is CASSLKQGQTEAFF. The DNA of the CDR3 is TGCGCCAGCAGCTTGAAACAGGGCCAAACTGAAGCTTTCTTT.